These T cell receptor beta chains were read from a single sample in a study of control samples from healthy donors and cancer patients. Sequencing was performed with immunoSEQ multiplex PCR; in TCRdb, only in-frame clones are kept and a portion is missing. The sample lists roughly 49,000 clones, 85% to 95% occurring once. What was sequenced was PBMCs. The receptors were gathered from a man aged 25 to 45 with colorectal cancer. The CDR3 runs from the conserved cysteine through the conserved F or W. The D gene is left open where the match is weak. Rows give clone size only sometimes, using once, few, many, or a class for an expanded clone.

cdr3_aa cdr3_nt j_call d_call clone_size v_call
CASSLTSTGVGANVLTF TGTGCCAGCAGCTTAACCTCTACAGGGGTTGGGGCCAACGTCCTGACTTTC TRBJ2-6 TRBD1 - TRBV11-2
CASGSDGHSPLHF TGTGCCAGCGGTTCGGACGGACATTCACCCCTCCACTTT TRBJ1-6 - - TRBV12-3/TRBV12-4
CASSHDRTSADTQYF TGTGCCAGCAGCCACGATCGGACTAGCGCGGATACGCAGTATTTT TRBJ2-3 TRBD2 - TRBV4-2
CASSIGTGATDTQYF TGTGCCAGCAGCATCGGGACAGGAGCCACAGATACGCAGTATTTT TRBJ2-3 TRBD1 - TRBV7-7
CATSDLGTERGMGNSPLHF TGTGCCACCAGTGATTTAGGGACGGAGCGGGGGATGGGAAATTCACCCCTCCACTTT TRBJ1-6 - few TRBV24-1
CASSPSGISFGKLFF TGTGCCAGCAGCCCTTCCGGGATCTCCTTTGGAAAACTGTTTTTT TRBJ1-4 - - TRBV7-9
CASTSTGTGLYGYTF TGTGCCAGCACCTCAACCGGGACAGGCCTCTATGGCTACACCTTC TRBJ1-2 TRBD1 - TRBV5-4
CSAGHLNTEAFF TGCAGCGCCGGACACTTGAACACTGAAGCTTTCTTT TRBJ1-1 - - TRBV29-1
CASSYAVPYEQYF TGTGCCAGCAGTTACGCGGTTCCCTACGAGCAGTACTTC TRBJ2-7 - - TRBV6-2/TRBV6-3
CASSENWGRTEKLFF TGTGCCAGCAGTGAAAACTGGGGGCGTACGGAAAAACTGTTTTTT TRBJ1-4 - - TRBV2
CASWTRPDGYNEQFF TGTGCCAGCTGGACCAGACCAGACGGCTACAATGAGCAGTTCTTC TRBJ2-1 - once TRBV27
CASSFPGGLRNTEAFF TGTGCCAGCAGCTTTCCAGGGGGGTTACGGAACACTGAAGCTTTCTTT TRBJ1-1 TRBD1 once TRBV5-6
CASSLEQGVGKFF TGCGCCAGCAGCTTGGAACAGGGAGTGGGGAAGTTCTTC TRBJ2-1 - - TRBV5-1
CACRHKDYGYTF TGTGCCTGCCGTCATAAAGACTATGGCTACACCTTC TRBJ1-2 - - TRBV6-5
CASSLARRGETGELFF TGCGCCAGCAGCTTGGCTCGTCGCGGGGAAACCGGGGAGCTGTTTTTT TRBJ2-2 - - TRBV5-1
CASSLVPGREYYNEQFF TGTGCCAGCAGCTTAGTTCCAGGACGGGAGTACTACAATGAGCAGTTCTTC TRBJ2-1 - - TRBV7-2
CASSEGPNTGELFF TGTGCCAGCAGTGAAGGACCGAACACCGGGGAGCTGTTTTTT TRBJ2-2 - - TRBV6-1
CASSEALRGGRVLTNSPLHF TGTGCCAGCAGTGAAGCGCTTAGGGGGGGACGGGTCCTAACCAATTCACCCCTCCACTTT TRBJ1-6 - - TRBV2
CASRGRSYEQYF TGTGCCAGCAGAGGTAGATCCTACGAGCAGTACTTC TRBJ2-7 - - TRBV2
CASRQPPQPQHF TGTGCCAGCAGACAGCCCCCCCAGCCCCAGCATTTT TRBJ1-5 - few TRBV6-6
CATSETAAGNDYGYTF TGTGCCACCAGTGAAACGGCAGCAGGGAATGACTATGGCTACACCTTC TRBJ1-2 - - TRBV24-1
CASSLRQGGGELFF TGTGCCAGTAGTTTACGACAGGGAGGCGGGGAGCTGTTTTTT TRBJ2-2 - - TRBV19
CASSYEGRGSYEQYF TGTGCCAGCAGTTACGAGGGCCGGGGATCCTACGAGCAGTACTTC TRBJ2-7 - - TRBV6-5
CASTPGRLSYEQYF TGTGCCAGCACCCCAGGGCGCCTCTCCTACGAGCAGTACTTC TRBJ2-7 - - TRBV2
CASSYPPDTGELFF TGTGCCAGCAGTTACCCGCCAGACACCGGGGAGCTGTTTTTT TRBJ2-2 - once TRBV6-2/TRBV6-3
CASSLGTGVTNEAFF TGTGCCAGCAGCTTGGGGACAGGGGTCACAAATGAAGCTTTCTTT TRBJ1-1 TRBD1 - TRBV7-9
CASSQGNTDTQYF TGTGCCAGCAGCCAAGGTAACACAGATACGCAGTATTTT TRBJ2-3 - - TRBV3-1/TRBV3-2
CASSSQGAQAKNIQYF TGTGCCAGCAGTTCTCAGGGGGCACAAGCCAAAAACATTCAGTACTTC TRBJ2-4 TRBD1 - TRBV5-5
CASSVTRDRELFF TGCGCCAGCAGCGTCACCAGGGACAGGGAACTGTTTTTT TRBJ1-4 TRBD1 - TRBV5-1
CASSPTGQGDPYGYTF TGTGCCAGCAGCCCTACGGGACAGGGGGACCCCTATGGCTACACCTTC TRBJ1-2 TRBD1 - TRBV14
CASSLSGPDTQYF TGTGCCAGCAGTTTGAGTGGGCCAGATACGCAGTATTTT TRBJ2-3 - - TRBV12-3/TRBV12-4
CASSQSSGNTIYF TGCGCCAGCAGCCAGAGCTCTGGAAACACCATATATTTT TRBJ1-3 - - TRBV10-1
CASSLKVWGGSSYNEQFF TGTGCCAGCAGTTTAAAGGTTTGGGGCGGGAGCTCCTACAATGAGCAGTTCTTC TRBJ2-1 TRBD2 - TRBV28
CATSRELTENSPLHF TGTGCCACCAGCAGAGAGTTAACAGAAAATTCACCCCTCCACTTT TRBJ1-6 - - TRBV15
CSARVGNTIYF TGCAGTGCTCGGGTGGGAAACACCATATATTTT TRBJ1-3 - - TRBV20-1
CASSYRDMNTEAFF TGTGCCAGCAGCTACAGGGACATGAACACTGAAGCTTTCTTT TRBJ1-1 - - TRBV5-4
CARSFPDRDVRSGYGYTF TGTGCCAGAAGCTTTCCAGACAGGGATGTCAGGTCGGGCTATGGCTACACCTTC TRBJ1-2 - - TRBV7-5
CASSFSSSNTEAFF TGTGCCAGCAGTTTCAGTAGCTCGAACACTGAAGCTTTCTTT TRBJ1-1 - - TRBV27
CASTLATQDTQYF TGTGCCAGCACCTTAGCGACACAGGATACGCAGTATTTT TRBJ2-3 - - TRBV12-3/TRBV12-4
CASSQRSTGNTEAFF TGTGCCAGCAGCCAGAGATCGACAGGGAACACTGAAGCTTTCTTT TRBJ1-1 - - TRBV7-9